This T cell receptor beta chain was profiled in a study of identical twins. V lost 3 bases, J lost 0 bases, and 6 bases lay in between. The CDR3 has 13 residues. Germline CDR1 reads WNHNN; CDR2 reads SYGVQD (reference sequence). In regard to this clonotype: Its antigen is unknown.

Study outcomes and limitations: Memory repertoires lacked the insertion deficit that abundant cord blood beta clonotypes showed.

Each donor was a healthy Caucasian. TCRdb ran MiXCR on the 5' RACE reads and lists one entry per CDR3 protein. The data hold around 290,000 distinct CDR3 sequences, with around 9.7% observed a single time. These records were also assigned to another study, of yellow fever vaccine responses in identical twins. That source reports: Twins reportedly appeared to share part of their vaccine T cell response while keeping part individual.

The rearrangement links TRBV10-1 to TRBJ2-7; no definite D call. The receptor was derived from a woman between 18 and 29 years old in good health. Sequenced material: CD8+ T cells sorted from blood. CDR3 coding DNA: TGCGCCAGCAGTGATCCAGCCTCCTACGAGCAGTACTTC. This gives the protein CASSDPASYEQYF.